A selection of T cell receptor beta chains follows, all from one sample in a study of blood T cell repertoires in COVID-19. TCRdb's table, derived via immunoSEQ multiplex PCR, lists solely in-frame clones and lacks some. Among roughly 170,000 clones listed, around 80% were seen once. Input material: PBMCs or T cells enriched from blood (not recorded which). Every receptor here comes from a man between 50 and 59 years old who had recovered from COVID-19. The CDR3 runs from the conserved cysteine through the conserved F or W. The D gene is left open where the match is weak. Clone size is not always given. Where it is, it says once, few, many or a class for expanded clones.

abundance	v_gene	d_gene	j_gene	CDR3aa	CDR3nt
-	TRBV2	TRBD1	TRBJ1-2	CASGEGQGRVLGYGYTF	TGTGCCAGCGGGGAAGGACAGGGGCGGGTTTTGGGCTATGGCTACACCTTC
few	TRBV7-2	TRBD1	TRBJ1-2	CASSRTGGSLNYGYTF	TGTGCCAGCAGCCGGACAGGGGGCTCCCTTAACTATGGCTACACCTTC
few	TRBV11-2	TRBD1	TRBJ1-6	CASSRDSSLRSLHF	TGTGCCAGCAGCCGGGACAGCTCCCTTAGATCCCTCCACTTT
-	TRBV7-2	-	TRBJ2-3	CASSPQGGHTDTQYF	TGTGCCAGCAGCCCTCAAGGGGGTCACACAGATACGCAGTATTTT
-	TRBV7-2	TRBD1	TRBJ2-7	CASSLVQDRGYEQYF	TGTGCCAGCAGCTTAGTCCAGGACAGGGGGTACGAGCAGTACTTC
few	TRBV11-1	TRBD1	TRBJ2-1	CASSFDRGHEQFF	TGTGCCAGCAGCTTTGACAGGGGCCATGAGCAGTTCTTC
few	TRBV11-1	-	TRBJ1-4	CASSRGDRNEKLFF	TGTGCCAGCAGTCGGGGGGACCGAAATGAAAAACTGTTTTTT
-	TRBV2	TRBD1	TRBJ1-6	CASSEHRGPNSPLHF	TGTGCCAGCAGTGAACACAGGGGGCCTAATTCACCCCTCCACTTT
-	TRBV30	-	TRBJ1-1	CAWTRGTNTEAFF	TGTGCCTGGACAAGGGGGACGAACACTGAAGCTTTCTTT
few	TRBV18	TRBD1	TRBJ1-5	CASSPDRNQPQHF	TGTGCCAGCTCACCGGACAGGAATCAGCCCCAGCATTTT
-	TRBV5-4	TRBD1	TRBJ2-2	CASSPSRDRGGTGELFF	TGTGCCAGCAGCCCATCGCGGGACAGGGGGGGGACCGGGGAGCTGTTTTTT
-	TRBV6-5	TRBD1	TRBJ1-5	CASRQGTVGQPQHF	TGTGCCAGCAGACAGGGGACGGTTGGCCAGCCCCAGCATTTT
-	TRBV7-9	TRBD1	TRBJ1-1	CASSSEKGGSMNTEAFF	TGTGCCAGCAGCTCAGAGAAAGGGGGCAGCATGAACACTGAAGCTTTCTTT
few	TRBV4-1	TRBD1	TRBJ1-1	CASSQATGVNTEAFF	TGCGCCAGCAGCCAAGCGACAGGGGTGAACACTGAAGCTTTCTTT
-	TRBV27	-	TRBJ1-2	CASSLTSANYGYTF	TGTGCCAGCAGTTTGACATCCGCTAACTATGGCTACACCTTC
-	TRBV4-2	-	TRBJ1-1	CASSQVWARSENTEAFF	TGTGCCAGCAGCCAAGTTTGGGCAAGGTCGGAGAACACTGAAGCTTTCTTT
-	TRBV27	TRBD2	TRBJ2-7	CASSQNGVAGTPLGEQYF	TGTGCCAGCAGTCAAAATGGTGTAGCGGGGACGCCCCTGGGCGAGCAGTACTTC
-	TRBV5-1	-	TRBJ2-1	CASSSTGPDNEQFF	TGCGCCAGCAGCTCTACAGGGCCCGACAATGAGCAGTTCTTC
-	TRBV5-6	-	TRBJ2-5	CASRTTVSQETQYF	TGTGCCAGCAGGACCACAGTCAGTCAAGAGACCCAGTACTTC
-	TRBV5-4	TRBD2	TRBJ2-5	CASRAGGGETQYF	TGTGCCAGCAGAGCGGGGGGGGGAGAGACCCAGTACTTC
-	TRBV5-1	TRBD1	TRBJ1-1	CASSLGQAANTEAFF	TGCGCCAGCAGCCTGGGACAGGCAGCGAACACTGAAGCTTTCTTT
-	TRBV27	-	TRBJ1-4	CASSPSLAEKLFF	TGTGCCAGCAGTCCCTCCCTGGCCGAAAAACTGTTTTTT
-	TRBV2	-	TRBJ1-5	CASSEQGPNQPQHF	TGTGCCAGCAGTGAACAGGGGCCCAATCAGCCCCAGCATTTT
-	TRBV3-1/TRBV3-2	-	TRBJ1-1	CASSQVSGGAFF	TGTGCCAGCAGCCAAGTTTCGGGAGGGGCTTTCTTT
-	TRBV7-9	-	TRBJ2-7	CASSSHAVEQYF	TGTGCCAGCAGCTCCCACGCGGTCGAGCAGTACTTC
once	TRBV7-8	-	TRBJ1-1	CASTSGTMNTEAFF	TGTGCCAGCACCTCAGGGACAATGAACACTGAAGCTTTCTTT
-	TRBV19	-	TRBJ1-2	CASRTTGSGGYTF	TGTGCCAGTAGGACCACGGGATCGGGTGGCTACACCTTC
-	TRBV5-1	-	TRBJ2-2	CASSLPTPNTGELFF	TGCGCCAGCAGCTTGCCGACACCGAACACCGGGGAGCTGTTTTTT
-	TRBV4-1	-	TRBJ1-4	CASSQVSSRSSEKLFF	TGCGCCAGCAGCCAAGTATCTTCCCGGTCCTCTGAAAAACTGTTTTTT
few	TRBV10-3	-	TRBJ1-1	CAISDGLTANTEAFF	TGTGCCATCAGTGATGGCTTGACTGCGAACACTGAAGCTTTCTTT
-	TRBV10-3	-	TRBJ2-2	CAIQGAREDGELFF	TGTGCCATCCAAGGGGCCAGGGAGGACGGGGAGCTGTTTTTT
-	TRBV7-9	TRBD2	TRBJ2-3	CASSLGRSGGRTDTQYF	TGTGCCAGCAGCTTAGGGCGAAGCGGGGGACGCACAGATACGCAGTATTTT
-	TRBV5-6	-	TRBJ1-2	CASRVQGSDNYGYTF	TGTGCCAGCAGAGTGCAGGGGAGCGATAACTATGGCTACACCTTC
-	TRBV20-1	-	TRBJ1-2	CSASISGAGYGYTF	TGCAGTGCTAGTATCTCAGGGGCTGGGTATGGCTACACTTTC
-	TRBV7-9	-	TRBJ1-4	CASSFRGLGEKLFF	TGTGCCAGCAGCTTTAGAGGGTTGGGAGAAAAACTGTTTTTT
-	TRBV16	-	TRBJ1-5	CASSQFREGGQPQHF	TGTGCCAGCAGCCAATTCCGCGAAGGGGGTCAGCCCCAGCATTTT
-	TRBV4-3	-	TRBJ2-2	CASSQEGGRAGELFF	TGCGCCAGCAGCCAAGAAGGGGGTCGGGCCGGGGAGCTGTTTTTT
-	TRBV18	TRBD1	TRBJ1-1	CASSPSGQGVTEAFF	TGTGCCAGCTCACCCTCGGGACAGGGAGTCACTGAAGCTTTCTTT
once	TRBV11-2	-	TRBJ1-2	CASAEIVYGYTF	TGTGCCAGTGCGGAGATCGTCTATGGCTACACCTTC
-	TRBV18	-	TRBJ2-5	CASSPPQGRGRETQYF	TGTGCCAGCTCACCACCGCAGGGCAGGGGTCGGGAGACCCAGTACTTC
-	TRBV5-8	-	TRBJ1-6	CASSLAQTTGIPSPLHF	TGTGCCAGCAGCTTGGCCCAAACGACAGGCATACCCTCACCCCTCCACTTT
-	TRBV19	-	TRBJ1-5	CASIPGVNQPQHF	TGTGCCAGTATCCCAGGGGTCAATCAGCCCCAGCATTTT
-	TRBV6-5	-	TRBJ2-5	CASSYSRRETQYF	TGTGCCAGCAGTTACTCGAGGAGGGAGACCCAGTACTTC
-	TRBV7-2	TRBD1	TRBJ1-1	CASSFIRDRGQVDTEAFF	TGTGCCAGCAGCTTTATTCGGGACCGGGGACAGGTGGACACTGAAGCTTTCTTT
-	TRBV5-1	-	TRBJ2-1	CASSFGGSYNEQFF	TGCGCCAGCAGCTTTGGAGGCTCCTACAATGAGCAGTTCTTC
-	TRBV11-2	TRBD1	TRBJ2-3	CASSQDRADTQYF	TGTGCCAGCAGCCAAGACAGGGCAGATACGCAGTATTTT
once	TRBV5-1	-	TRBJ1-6	CASSLGYPGNSPLHF	TGCGCCAGCAGCTTGGGGTACCCCGGGAATTCACCCCTCCACTTT